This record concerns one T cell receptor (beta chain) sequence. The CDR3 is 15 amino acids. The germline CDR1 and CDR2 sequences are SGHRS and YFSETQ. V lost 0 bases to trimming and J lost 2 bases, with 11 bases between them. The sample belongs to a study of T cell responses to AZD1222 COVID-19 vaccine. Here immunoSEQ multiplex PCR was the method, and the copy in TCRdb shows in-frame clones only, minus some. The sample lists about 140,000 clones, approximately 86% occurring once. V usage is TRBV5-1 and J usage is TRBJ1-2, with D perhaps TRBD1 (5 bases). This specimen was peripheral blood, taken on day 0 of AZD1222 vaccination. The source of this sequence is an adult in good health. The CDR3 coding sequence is TGCGCCAGCAGCTTGGGTTCCGGGACGAACTATGGCTACACCTTC. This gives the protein CASSLGSGTNYGYTF.